These 27 T cell receptor beta chains share one sample of origin, sequenced in a study of T cell repertoires in ileal Crohn's disease (dated by TCRdb to about 2019). Library generation was performed with the immunoSEQ multiplex PCR assay. What TCRdb holds here is the immuneACCESS table cut down to in-frame rearrangements. Part of the clones is not present; checked against another copy, under half of the missing clones reflect an unresolved V gene, and the others are unexplained. Here the sample has about 7,000 clones; about three quarters occur a single time. The biggest ten clones account for about a sixth of the sample. The sample comprised ileal tissue. Source of these receptors: an adult with Crohn's disease.

This chain connects TRBV5-1 to TRBJ2-2, with 7 bases that match TRBD1. Germline CDR1 and CDR2: SGHRS and YFSETQ. The CDR3 runs to 17 residues. V lost 4 bases and J lost 3; bases outside the gene matches: 12. This chain's CDR3 is CASSTDEKGADTGELFF. In nucleotides, the CDR3 is TGCGCCAGCAGCACTGACGAAAAGGGGGCCGACACCGGGGAGCTGTTTTTT.

J is TRBJ1-1 and V is TRBV18, with D unresolved. V was cut by 2 bases and J by 1 base, with 17 bases left in between. CDR1 KGHSH and CDR2 LQKENI come from the germline V gene. This CDR3 region has 17 residues. The DNA of the CDR3 is TGTGCCAGCTCACCATCTGGTCGCGTAGAAAGGAACACTGAAGCTTTCTTT. Translating gives CASSPSGRVERNTEAFF.

This clone appeared a few times. V and J are TRBV12-5 and TRBJ2-1; 8 bases match TRBD1. The junction had 2 bases not matched to a gene; V was cut back by 3 bases and J by 7 bases. The V gene's germline CDR1 is LGHNT and CDR2 FRNRAP. The CDR3 totals 13 residues. The CDR3 nucleotides are TGTGCTAGTGGTTTCTGGACAGGGAATGAGCAGTTCTTC. Its translation: CASGFWTGNEQFF.

The chain employs TRBV5-1 and TRBJ1-4, with 9 nucleotides matching TRBD1. The CDR3 is made up of 17 amino acids. J was trimmed by 4 bases and V by 0 bases; bases with no gene match: 7. The germline CDR1 and CDR2 sequences are SGHRS and YFSETQ. CDR3 amino acids: CASSLEGQGAGNEKLFF. Written as DNA, the CDR3 is TGCGCCAGCAGCTTGGAGGGACAGGGCGCGGGTAATGAAAAACTGTTTTTT.

The gene calls are TRBV11-2 and TRBJ1-5; 10 bases are shared with TRBD1. CDR1 and CDR2 from the germline V gene are SGHAT and FQNNGV. Germline trimming cut 5 bases from V and 5 bases from J; bases unmatched to any gene: 9. The CDR3 is 16 residues long. CDR3 coding DNA: TGTGCCAGCAGCGATGATCCGGGACAGGGGCATCAGCCCCAGCATTTT. It is translated as CASSDDPGQGHQPQHF.

This clone was found a few times. The chain employs TRBV5-1 and TRBJ2-7; 8 positions agree with TRBD1. V was clipped by 2 bases and J by 5 bases; unmatched bases: 3. Germline assignment: CDR1 SGHRS and CDR2 YFSETQ. The CDR3 covers 13 residues. This chain's CDR3 is CASSFRTGNEQYF. Here the CDR3 DNA reads TGCGCCAGCAGCTTCCGGACAGGGAACGAGCAGTACTTC. Complete variable domain (other parts from reference TRBV5-1 and TRBJ2-7): KAGVTQTPRYLIKTRGQQVTLSCSPISGHRSVSWYQQTPGQGLQFLFEYFSETQRNKGNFPGRFSGRQFSNSRSEMNVSTLELGDSALYLCASSFRTGNEQYFGPGTRLTVT.

This clone was detected a few times. The CDR3 sequence: CASRQPEGGGSPLHF. The CDR3 DNA is TGTGCCAGCCGACAACCGGAGGGAGGGGGTTCACCCCTCCACTTT. This rearrangement joins TRBV6-5 to TRBJ1-6; a possible D gene is TRBD1 (6 bases). Deletions cut 8 bases from V and 9 bases from J, with 20 bases between. Germline assignment: CDR1 MNHEY and CDR2 SVGAGI. The CDR3 runs 15 residues.

The chain is built from TRBV10-2 and TRBJ2-5; 10 positions agree with TRBD2. The CDR3 has 15 amino acids. The germline CDR1 and CDR2 sequences are WSHSY and SAAADI. Trimming removed 6 bases from V and 4 bases from J; junction bases left unmatched: 8. The CDR3 sequence: CASRELAGGVETQYF. CDR3 in DNA: TGCGCCAGCAGAGAATTAGCGGGGGGTGTAGAGACCCAGTACTTC.

CDR3 residues: CASTQSGGSTDTQYF. The CDR3 bases are TGTGCCAGCACCCAATCGGGGGGGAGCACAGATACGCAGTATTTT. The rearrangement joins TRBV7-6 to TRBJ2-3; the match to TRBD2 covers 8 bases. Germline V gene data show CDR1 as SGHVS and CDR2 as FNYEAQ. J was trimmed by 0 bases and V by 7 bases; bases with no gene match: 6. This CDR3 comprises 15 residues.

This chain uses TRBV5-6 with TRBJ1-4; TRBD1 matches at 8 bases. V gave up 4 bases and J gave up 7 bases; unmatched junction bases: 9. The CDR3 is 15 amino acids. Germline CDR1 SGHDT, CDR2 YYEEEE. The CDR3 nucleotides read TGTGCCAGCAGCCGACCAACAGGGGGTCGTGAAAAACTGTTTTTT. Its protein is CASSRPTGGREKLFF.

The chain has TRBV7-8 and TRBJ2-7, with no clear D. The germline gives CDR1 SGHVS, CDR2 FQNEAQ. V was pared by 4 bases and J by 3 bases, with 10 bases between. The CDR3 covers 13 residues. This chain's CDR3 is CASSSRALYEQYF. The CDR3 DNA is TGTGCCAGCAGCTCCCGCGCCCTCTACGAGCAGTACTTC.

The chain combines TRBV6-5 with TRBJ2-5, with unresolved D. From germline, CDR1 is MNHEY and CDR2 SVGAGI. The CDR3 is 15 amino acids. Between the trimmed V and J ends, which lost 5 bases and 2 bases, there was a span of 15 bases. CDR3 DNA sequence: TGTGCCAGCAGTGCTTTTGATCCGGTACAAGAGACCCAGTACTTC. Translation: CASSAFDPVQETQYF.

The CDR3 region is CASIKQGAENIQYF. The CDR3 DNA reads TGTGCCAGCATCAAACAGGGGGCGGAAAACATTCAGTACTTC. The chain has TRBV6-5 and TRBJ2-4, with 9 positions matching TRBD1. CDR3 length: 14 residues. Germline loops: CDR1 MNHEY, CDR2 SVGAGI. V lost 7 bases to trimming and J lost 5 bases; unmatched junction nucleotides: 6.

This clone was observed a few times. Other DNA sequences from this sample encode an identical CDR3 as well. The chain combines TRBV11-2 with TRBJ1-2; D may be TRBD1 (6 bases). The CDR3 is 13 residues long. V lost 3 bases and J 8 bases, leaving 13 bases between the germline ends. CDR1 is SGHAT and CDR2 is FQNNGV in the germline V gene. CDR3 region: CASSFRGARGYTF. The CDR3 DNA is TGTGCCAGCAGCTTCAGGGGCGCTCGGGGCTACACCTTC.

V gene TRBV27 combines with J gene TRBJ2-5; a possible D gene is TRBD1 (6 bases). V shed 2 bases and J shed 4 bases, with 11 bases lying between them. The germline CDR1 and CDR2 sequences are MNHEY and SMNVEV (reference sequence). The CDR3 has 14 amino acids. CDR3 loop: CASSLVRGRETQYF. CDR3 nucleotide sequence: TGTGCCAGCAGTTTAGTGAGGGGGAGAGAGACCCAGTACTTC.

V usage is TRBV10-2 and J usage is TRBJ1-5, with D uncertain. The CDR3 sequence is 15 residues long. Deletions cut 6 bases from V and 5 bases from J, with 17 bases between. CDR1 and CDR2 (germline): WSHSY, SAAADI. The CDR3 DNA is TGCGCCAGCAGCTGGAGCCGGGTGGAGGATCAGCCCCAGCATTTT. This sequence encodes CASSWSRVEDQPQHF.

In its sample, this clone ranks as medium-sized (0.01 to 0.1%). The chain has TRBV4-1 and TRBJ2-5, with 15 bases identical to TRBD2. J gave up 4 bases and V 5 bases, and 8 bases lay outside the gene matches. There are 17 residues in the CDR3. Germline-derived CDR1 and CDR2 are MGHRA and YSYEKL. The CDR3 is CASSTTGLAGGRETQYF. CDR3 nucleotides: TGCGCCAGCAGCACAACGGGACTAGCGGGGGGACGAGAGACCCAGTACTTC.

The chain carries TRBV19 and TRBJ1-1; TRBD1 agrees at 7 bases. With V trimmed by 1 base and J by 2 bases, 10 bases remained unmatched. Germline lookup yields CDR1 LNHDA and CDR2 SQIVND (reference sequence). The CDR3 is 17 amino acids. DNA for the CDR3: TGTGCCAGTAGTATAGGAAAGGGGACAGTGAAAAACACTGAAGCTTTCTTT. Protein sequence: CASSIGKGTVKNTEAFF.

The V gene is TRBV18, the J gene TRBJ2-5; 13 nucleotides line up with TRBD2. The tail of the sequence fits TRBJ2-7 better, so the J call may be wrong. The CDR3 runs to 13 residues. Germline loops: CDR1 KGHSH, CDR2 LQKENI. CDR3 in DNA: TGTGCCAGCTCTCGGACTAGCGGGGGCGAGCAGTACTTC. This gives the protein CASSRTSGGEQYF.

The chain recombines TRBV30 with TRBJ1-6, with TRBD1 identical over 9 bases. With 7 bases clipped from V and 10 bases from J, the junction kept 8 bases outside the gene matches. The CDR3 runs to 13 residues. Germline lookup yields CDR1 GTSNPN and CDR2 SVGIG (reference sequence). In DNA form, the CDR3 reads TGTGCCTTAATACAGGGGGCGAGGTCACCCCTCCACTTT. Encoded protein: CALIQGARSPLHF. Based on the CDR3 plus reference TRBV30 and TRBJ1-6, the full variable domain is SQTIHQWPATLVQPVGSPLSLECTVEGTSNPNLYWYRQAAGRGLQLLFYSVGIGQISSEVPQNLSASRPQDRQFILSSKKLLLSDSGFYLCALIQGARSPLHFGNGTRLTVT.

V gene TRBV5-1 combines with J gene TRBJ1-6; TRBD1 is a possible D gene (5 bases). The V end was cut by 4 bases, the J end by 9 bases, with 17 bases between. The CDR3 length is 15 residues. Germline V gene lookup returns CDR1 SGHRS and CDR2 YFSETQ. The CDR3 DNA follows: TGCGCCAGCAGCCGACGGGGGGAAGGGAGTTCACCCCTCCACTTT. Its protein product is CASSRRGEGSSPLHF.

The chain employs TRBV5-1 and TRBJ1-2; 9 nucleotides align to TRBD1. Germline CDR1 is SGHRS and CDR2 is YFSETQ. V shed 6 bases, J shed 8 bases, and the junction held 11 bases outside the gene matches. The CDR3 runs 14 residues. In nucleotides, the CDR3 is TGCGCCAGCAAAGGGACAGGGTATTCAGGAGGCTACACCTTC. Protein: CASKGTGYSGGYTF.

This clone was detected a few times. The J gene is TRBJ2-1, the V gene TRBV6-5, with 8 bases identical to TRBD1. V shed 5 bases, J shed 10 bases, and the junction held 7 bases outside the gene matches. The germline V gene encodes CDR1 MNHEY and CDR2 SVGAGI. The CDR3 has 13 residues. DNA for the CDR3: TGTGCCAGCAGTCGACCAGGGGGCGGCGAGCAGTTCTTC. Translation: CASSRPGGGEQFF.

The chain uses TRBV2 and TRBJ1-5; 7 bases fit TRBD1. CDR3 size: 15 residues. The V and J ends lost 8 bases and 2 bases, in that order; junction bases with no gene match: 9. Looked up from germline, CDR1 is SNHLY and CDR2 is FYNNEI. The CDR3 nucleotides are TGTGCCAGCGGCCAAAGGACAGGCGGCAATCAGCCCCAGCATTTT. This codes for CASGQRTGGNQPQHF.

The chain employs TRBV7-2 and TRBJ1-2; tentatively, D is TRBD1 (5 bases). The germline gives CDR1 SGHTA, CDR2 FQGNSA. This CDR3 has 14 residues. Trimming took 5 bases from V and 4 from J, leaving 14 bases between them. CDR3 sequence: CASSLLGGSYGYTF. DNA for the CDR3: TGTGCCAGCAGCCTCCTGGGGGGGAGCTATGGCTACACCTTC.

By its share, this clone is medium-sized (0.01 to 0.1%). The chain recombines TRBV7-9 with TRBJ1-2; a weak D match, TRBD1 (5 bases). Germline CDR1 and CDR2: SEHNR and FQNEAQ (reference sequence). V was trimmed by 3 bases and J by 2 bases, leaving 13 bases between them. This CDR3 is built from 15 residues. DNA of the CDR3: TGTGCCAGCAGCTTCCTGACTGACAGAAACTATGGCTACACCTTC. Translation: CASSFLTDRNYGYTF.

The chain joins TRBV19 to TRBJ2-5; 9 nucleotides match TRBD1. The V and J ends lost 5 bases and 4 bases, in that order; junction bases with no gene match: 5. This CDR3 region has 14 residues. Germline V gene sequence: CDR1 LNHDA, CDR2 SQIVND (reference sequence). CDR3 nucleotide sequence: TGTGCCAGTAGTTCACAGGGGGCGGGAGAGACCCAGTACTTC. Protein sequence: CASSSQGAGETQYF.